The 18 T cell receptor beta chains below were found in one sample sequenced in a study of T cells in women clearing cervical HPV infection. The table came from immunoSEQ multiplex PCR; TCRdb's copy has only in-frame clones and leaves some out. There are over 30,000 clones in the sample, with about 1.7% held by the top ten. The source material was blood buffy coat. These receptors all come from a woman between 18 and 70 years old with a cervical HPV16 infection that either progressed to CIN3+ or cleared (not recorded which).

The CDR3 sequence: CSVGRSTTGELFF. CDR3 bases read: TGCAGCGTTGGCAGGTCCACCACCGGGGAG. The chain links TRBV29-1 to TRBJ2-2, with no clear D. The read comes to an end 3 residues before the CDR3 does, leaving the germline J gene to fill in the end. The ends were cut back, 4 bases at V and 4 bases at J, with 10 bases in the middle. The CDR3 contains 13 residues. CDR1 and CDR2 from the germline V gene are SQVTM and ANQGSEA.

A note on this clone: The read ends 3 residues before the CDR3 terminus; that terminus is restored from the germline J gene. The chain joins TRBV20-1 to TRBJ1-6; 9 bases align to TRBD1. The germline V gene encodes CDR1 DFQATT and CDR2 SNEGSKA (reference sequence). With V trimmed by 4 bases and J by 6 bases, 13 bases remained unmatched. This CDR3 region has 17 residues. The CDR3 is CSAKLGTGLTLNSPLHF. Incomplete CDR3 DNA: TGCAGTGCTAAACTGGGGACAGGGCTTACTCTTAATTCACCC.

Worth noting for this clone: The read terminates 3 residues ahead of where the CDR3 ends, so the germline J gene completes it. This chain joins TRBV5-1 and TRBJ2-7; perhaps TRBD1 as D (6 bases). V lost 1 base and J 0 bases, leaving 8 bases between the germline ends. CDR3 length: 14 amino acids. The germline V gene encodes CDR1 SGHRS and CDR2 YFSETQ. CDR3 region: CASSLQGSSYEQYF. The covered CDR3 bases are TGCGCCAGCAGCTTGCAGGGGTCCTCCTACGAG.

As for this clone: Read sequence stops 3 residues before the CDR3 end, and the germline J gene provides the missing end. The gene calls are TRBV20-1 and TRBJ2-2; TRBD2 aligns across 14 bases. The CDR3 has 16 amino acids. Germline CDR1 reads DFQATT; CDR2 reads SNEGSKA (reference sequence). The J segment lost 7 bases and the V segment lost 3 bases, leaving 7 bases of the junction unmatched. The part of the CDR3 DNA that was read is TGCAGTGCTAGGGCGGGACTAGCGGGGGCGAGCGGGGAG. Its translation is CSARAGLAGASGE. The full CDR3 sequence reads CSARAGLAGASGELFF.

Notes on this clone: The read terminates 3 residues ahead of where the CDR3 ends, so the germline J gene completes it. The V gene is TRBV4-1, the J gene TRBJ2-3; D remains ambiguous. Germline CDR1 reads MGHRA; CDR2 reads YSYEKL. The CDR3 spans 13 residues. The V gene lost 0 bases and the J gene lost 2 bases, with 3 bases spanning the gap. The CDR3: CASSQDNTDTQYF. The covered CDR3 bases are TGCGCCAGCAGCCAAGACAACACAGATACG.

Points on this clone: The CDR3 end falls 3 residues outside the read, so it is completed with the germline J gene. The chain carries TRBV7-9 and TRBJ1-1, with no clear D. With 3 bases removed from V and 3 bases from J, the gap between germline ends came to 2 bases. Germline lookup yields CDR1 SEHNR and CDR2 FQNEAQ (reference sequence). The CDR3 is made up of 11 amino acids. The CDR3 sequence: CASSFDTEAFF. The DNA read from the CDR3 is TGTGCCAGCAGCTTCGACACTGAA.

Details on this clone: The read stops 3 residues short of the end of the CDR3; the missing end is completed from the germline J gene. The rearrangement joins TRBV20-1 to TRBJ2-3; the D gene is possibly TRBD1 (6 bases). The CDR3 has 14 residues. Trimming took 6 bases from V and 0 from J, leaving 13 bases between them. CDR1 DFQATT and CDR2 SNEGSKA come from the germline V gene (reference sequence). CDR3 in amino acids: CSADRTDSTDTQYF. The sequenced CDR3 bases are TGCAGTGCGGACCGGACAGACAGCACAGATACG.

Of note for this clone: The missing CDR3 end, 3 residues past where the read stops, is filled in from the germline J gene. The chain carries TRBV6-2 or TRBV6-3 and TRBJ2-1; the D gene is possibly TRBD1 (6 bases). This CDR3 has 12 residues. V was cut by 6 bases and J by 7 bases, with 10 bases left in between. Germline CDR1 reads MNHEY; CDR2 reads SVGEGT. CDR3 amino acids: CASRWDMNEQFF. The CDR3 bases that were read are TGTGCCAGCAGATGGGACATGAATGAG.

As regards this clone: From the germline J gene comes the end of the CDR3, since the read stops 3 residues before it. V is TRBV28 and J is TRBJ2-7, with 9 bases lining up with TRBD1. The V and J ends lost 6 bases and 4 bases, in that order; junction bases with no gene match: 4. Germline CDR1 and CDR2: MDHEN and SYDVKM. The CDR3 is made up of 13 amino acids. The sequenced part of the CDR3 DNA is TGTGCCAGCAGCAGGACAGGGGTGTACGAG. Protein: CASSRTGVYE. From start to end, the CDR3 is CASSRTGVYEQYF.

Note on this clone: The junction differs from germline at one of its ends, possibly a read error. Read coverage stops 3 residues before the CDR3 terminus; the germline J gene supplies the remainder. The rearrangement links TRBV11-1 to TRBJ2-3, with 12 bases matching TRBD2. There are 15 residues in the CDR3. CDR1 is SGHAT, CDR2 FQDESV, per germline (reference sequence). The CDR3 DNA, read in part, is TGTGCCAGCAGCCTAGCGGGGGGGCCATCAGATACG. This codes for CASSLAGGPSDT. The CDR3 as a whole reads CASSLAGGPSDTQYF.

A word on this clone: The observed sequence ends 3 residues before the CDR3 terminus, with the missing tail filled in from the germline J gene. V gene TRBV13 combines with J gene TRBJ2-7; D is perhaps TRBD2 (5 bases). Germline loops: CDR1 PRHDT, CDR2 FYEKMQ (reference sequence). The ends were cut back, 3 bases at V and 6 bases at J, with 9 bases in the middle. This CDR3 is 12 amino acids long. The sequenced CDR3 bases are TGTGCCAGCAGCTTGTCGGGGATCGAG. It encodes CASSLSGIE. The entire CDR3 reads CASSLSGIEQYF.

As to this clone: The read falls 3 residues short of the CDR3 end, and the missing part is taken from the germline J gene. The rearrangement uses TRBV7-2 and TRBJ1-1, with a weak D call TRBD1 (6 bases). The CDR3 runs to 13 residues. The germline V gene encodes CDR1 SGHTA and CDR2 FQGNSA. Trimming stripped 2 bases from V and 5 bases from J, with 9 bases between. The CDR3 region is CASSLRGSTEAFF. Partial CDR3 DNA: TGTGCCAGCAGCTTAAGGGGGAGTACTGAA.

About this clone: The read stops 3 residues short of the end of the CDR3; the missing end is completed from the germline J gene. The genes are TRBV10-3 and TRBJ2-4; TRBD1 matches at 11 bases. There are 17 residues in the CDR3. V shed 8 bases and J 1 base; nucleotides not matched to a gene: 10. CDR1 is ENHRY, CDR2 SYGVKD, per germline. The CDR3: CAICPGQGDGAKNIQYF. The sequenced CDR3 bases are TGTGCCATCTGTCCGGGACAGGGGGATGGGGCCAAAAACATT.

Details on this clone: The CDR3 end falls 3 residues outside the read, so it is completed with the germline J gene. This chain links TRBV7-6 with TRBJ1-2; D may be TRBD1 (5 bases). This CDR3 is 15 amino acids long. Germline loops: CDR1 SGHVS, CDR2 FNYEAQ. Incomplete CDR3 DNA: TGTGCCAGCAGCTCAATAGCGGGGGGAATAGATACC. As protein: CASSSIAGGIDT. The whole CDR3 is CASSSIAGGIDTYTF.

Of note for this clone: The read finishes 3 residues shy of the CDR3 end, and the germline J gene is used to complete it. Other DNA sequences in the same sample also yield this CDR3. This chain uses TRBV18 with TRBJ1-2, with D possibly TRBD1 on 5 matching bases. This CDR3 contains 16 residues. The germline V gene has CDR1 KGHSH and CDR2 LQKENI. The sequenced part of the CDR3 DNA is TGTGCCAGCTCACCTCCGGGACTAGCGGGGGGTGACGAC. It specifies CASSPPGLAGGDD. The full-length CDR3 reads as CASSPPGLAGGDDYTF.

Points on this clone: The observed sequence ends 3 residues before the CDR3 terminus, with the missing tail filled in from the germline J gene. This sequence joins TRBV5-1 and TRBJ1-1, with 7 bases lining up with TRBD1. Germline CDR1 SGHRS, CDR2 YFSETQ. This CDR3 contains 12 residues. V lost 3 bases and J lost 7; bases outside the gene matches: 3. CDR3 sequence: CASSSTGVEAFF. The CDR3 DNA, read in part, is TGCGCCAGCAGCTCAACAGGGGTTGAA.

On this clone: The observed sequence ends 3 residues before the CDR3 terminus, with the missing tail filled in from the germline J gene. Other DNA sequences in this specimen translate into the identical CDR3. V gene TRBV29-1 combines with J gene TRBJ1-2; the match to TRBD1 covers 12 bases. The CDR3 loop spans 16 amino acids. From germline, CDR1 is SQVTM and CDR2 ANQGSEA. V was pared by 3 bases and J by 3 bases, with 8 bases of the junction left unmatched. The CDR3 DNA, read in part, is TGCAGCGTTGATCCGGGACAGGGGGCTGATGACTATGGC. It yields the protein CSVDPGQGADDYG. The whole CDR3 protein reads CSVDPGQGADDYGYTF. Drawing the rest from reference TRBV29-1 and TRBJ1-2, the complete variable domain is SAVISQKPSRDICQRGTSLTIQCQVDSQVTMMFWYRQQPGQSLTLIATANQGSEATYESGFVIDKFPISRPNLTFSTLTVSNMSPEDSSIYLCSVDPGQGADDYGYTFGSGTRLTVV.

As to this clone: Read coverage stops 3 residues before the CDR3 terminus; the germline J gene supplies the remainder. V and J are TRBV20-1 and TRBJ2-3; D unclear. Per germline, CDR1 DFQATT and CDR2 SNEGSKA (reference sequence). This CDR3 is 13 amino acids long. The CDR3 protein is CSAREGRRKAQYF. The CDR3 DNA, read in part, is TGCAGTGCTAGAGAAGGCAGAAGAAAGGCG.